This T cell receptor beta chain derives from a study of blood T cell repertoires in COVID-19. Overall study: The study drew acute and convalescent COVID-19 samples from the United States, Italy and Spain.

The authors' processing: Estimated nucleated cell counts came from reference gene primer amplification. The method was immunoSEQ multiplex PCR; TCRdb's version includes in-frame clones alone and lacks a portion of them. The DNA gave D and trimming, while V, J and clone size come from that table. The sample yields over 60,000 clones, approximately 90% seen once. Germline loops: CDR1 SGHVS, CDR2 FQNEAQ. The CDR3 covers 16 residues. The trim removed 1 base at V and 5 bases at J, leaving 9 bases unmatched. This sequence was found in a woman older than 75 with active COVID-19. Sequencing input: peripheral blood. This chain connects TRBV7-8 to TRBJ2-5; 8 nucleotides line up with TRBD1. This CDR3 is CASSLGQGARWETQYF. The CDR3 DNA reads TGTGCCAGCAGCTTAGGGCAGGGGGCGAGATGGGAGACCCAGTACTTC.